Presented here are 23 T cell receptor beta chains from one specimen sequenced in a study of Graves' ophthalmopathy and Graves' hyperthyroidism. Scientists amplified the TCR beta CDR3 regions from RNA transcripts. An opening RT-PCR round employed HTBI primers and preceded a second-round multiplex PCR. TCRdb independently ran MiXCR on the multiplex PCR reads; one entry per CDR3 protein. The repertoire holds hundreds of thousands of distinct CDR3 sequences, with approximately 15% as singletons. The sequenced sample was blood. These receptors all come from a woman aged 30 to 39 with Graves' ophthalmopathy.

This clonotype came up many times. The chain is built from TRBV28 and TRBJ1-5; 7 bases map to TRBD1. Germline V gene sequence: CDR1 MDHEN, CDR2 SYDVKM. CDR3 length: 14 residues. The V gene end was trimmed by 0 bases and the J gene end by 6 bases; junction bases not matched to a gene: 2. CDR3 sequence reads: CASSLWTGSQPQHF. In nucleotides, the CDR3 is TGTGCCAGCAGTTTATGGACAGGGAGTCAGCCCCAGCATTTT.

This clonotype has a count of ten or more. This sequence joins TRBV10-3 and TRBJ1-2; a possible D gene is TRBD1 (5 bases). The CDR3 runs to 15 residues. Germline assignment: CDR1 ENHRY and CDR2 SYGVKD. Between the trimmed V and J ends, which lost 7 bases and 3 bases, there was a span of 18 bases. This CDR3 reads CAITSQGHPDYGYTF. CDR3 nucleotides: TGTGCCATCACTTCGCAGGGCCATCCGGACTATGGCTACACCTTC.

This clonotype was seen at least ten times. The V gene is TRBV28, the J gene TRBJ1-1, with D unresolved. The CDR3 loop spans 12 amino acids. In germline, CDR1 is MDHEN, CDR2 SYDVKM. The germline V and J ends were trimmed by 6 bases and 1 base, with 6 bases remaining between them. CDR3 loop: CASRQRNTEAFF. CDR3 coding DNA: TGTGCCAGCAGACAGAGGAACACTGAAGCTTTCTTT.

Of note for this clonotype: This clone may be a read error of a much larger clone one base away. The chain joins TRBV6-1 to TRBJ2-5, with TRBD1 matching over 7 bases. CDR1 is MNHNS, CDR2 SASEGT, per germline. The CDR3 is 13 amino acids. The CDR3 DNA is TGTGCCAGCAGTGCAGACAGGGTTGAGACCCTGTACTTC. The encoded protein is CASSADRVETLYF.

This clonotype was found a few times. V and J are TRBV20-1 and TRBJ2-7; D might be TRBD1 (6 bases). V was cut by 6 bases and J by 3 bases, with 21 bases left in between. Germline V gives CDR1 DFQATT, CDR2 SNEGSKA (reference sequence). This CDR3 is built from 15 residues. The CDR3 sequence is CSAVGHPDYYYEQYF. The CDR3 DNA follows: TGCAGTGCCGTGGGACACCCAGACTACTACTACGAGCAGTACTTC.

This sequence joins TRBV12-3 or TRBV12-4 and TRBJ1-2; D is possibly TRBD1 (6 bases). This CDR3 spans 18 amino acids. V was pared by 7 bases and J by 2 bases, with 26 bases between. The CDR3 bases are TGTGCCAGCACCCCTGGGGGCTTGGGACGCTCGTCCAACTATGGCTACACCTTC. It codes for CASTPGGLGRSSNYGYTF.

This clonotype was counted a few times. The V call is TRBV20-1, the J call TRBJ1-2; TRBD1 matches at 8 bases. Per germline, CDR1 DFQATT and CDR2 SNEGSKA (reference sequence). V shed 0 bases, J shed 2 bases, and the junction held 11 bases outside the gene matches. The CDR3 loop spans 17 amino acids. The CDR3 DNA reads as TGCAGTGCTAGAGAGGACAGGGTGGGCCCCATAAACTATGGCTACACCTTC. This translates into CSAREDRVGPINYGYTF.

This clonotype has at least ten counts. The chain recombines TRBV25-1 with TRBJ1-4, with TRBD1 identical over 10 bases. The CDR3 covers 17 residues. Unmatched junction bases numbered 10, after V lost 1 base and J lost 8 bases. The germline V gene has CDR1 MGHDK and CDR2 SYGVNS. The chain's CDR3 is CASSESRRGTGVEKLFF. In nucleotides, the CDR3 is TGTGCCAGCAGTGAATCGCGTCGGGGGACAGGGGTGGAAAAACTGTTTTTT.

The sample holds many counts of this clonotype. This chain joins TRBV28 and TRBJ1-1; D unresolved. The CDR3 is 16 residues long. The germline V and J ends were trimmed by 5 bases and 0 bases, with 16 bases remaining between them. The germline V gene has CDR1 MDHEN and CDR2 SYDVKM. The CDR3 is CASSAGYRGLNTEAFF. CDR3 in DNA: TGTGCCAGCAGTGCAGGATATAGAGGACTGAACACTGAAGCTTTCTTT.

This clonotype was seen a handful of times. The chain employs TRBV30 and TRBJ2-7; TRBD2 matches at 8 bases. This CDR3 has 13 residues. Germline CDR1 reads GTSNPN; CDR2 reads SVGIG (reference sequence). V lost 4 bases, J lost 7 bases, and 9 bases stayed unmatched. CDR3 protein: CAWIERGRREQYF. DNA for the CDR3: TGTGCCTGGATAGAGCGGGGGCGTAGGGAGCAGTACTTC. Full variable domain (rest looked up from reference TRBV30 and TRBJ2-7): SQTIHQWPATLVQPVGSPLSLECTVEGTSNPNLYWYRQAAGRGLQLLFYSVGIGQISSEVPQNLSASRPQDRQFILSSKKLLLSDSGFYLCAWIERGRREQYFGPGTRLTVT.

This clonotype was seen repeatedly, ten times or more. V gene TRBV15 combines with J gene TRBJ1-5, with D unresolved. Germline V gene sequence: CDR1 LNHNV, CDR2 YYDKDF (reference sequence). CDR3 size: 15 residues. V was pared by 4 bases and J by 10 bases, with 20 bases between. CDR3 DNA sequence: TGTGCCACCAGCATAGACTGGGCAGGTAATGGTCCCCAGCATTTT. Amino acids: CATSIDWAGNGPQHF. Based on the CDR3 plus reference TRBV15 and TRBJ1-5, the full variable domain is DAMVIQNPRYQVTQFGKPVTLSCSQTLNHNVMYWYQQKSSQAPKLLFHYYDKDFNNEADTPDNFQSRRPNTSFCFLDIRSPGLGDTAMYLCATSIDWAGNGPQHFGDGTRLSIL.

This clonotype showed up many times. CDR3 nucleotides: TGTGCCAGCGCCACCCTCCCTTACGAGCAGTACTTC. Protein sequence: CASATLPYEQYF. The J gene is TRBJ2-7, the V gene TRBV2; D not certain. Germline-derived CDR1 and CDR2 are SNHLY and FYNNEI. The CDR3 loop spans 12 amino acids. V lost 8 bases, J lost 4 bases, and 12 bases lay in between.

This clonotype was detected many times. The chain uses TRBV6-2 or TRBV6-3 and TRBJ1-1; possibly TRBD1 for D (5 bases). Trimming cost V 6 bases and J 3 bases, with 11 bases left between them. The CDR3 consists of 13 residues. The germline CDR1 and CDR2 sequences are MNHEY and SVGEGT. In DNA, the CDR3 is TGTGCCAGCAGCGCGACAGACTACACTGAAGCTTTCTTT. Residues: CASSATDYTEAFF.

This clonotype was counted between two and nine times. A single base separates this from a much larger clone, so it may be a read error. The chain links TRBV12-3 or TRBV12-4 to TRBJ1-2, with 7 bases matching TRBD1. The length of the CDR3 is 13 residues. Germline trimming cut 8 bases from V and 2 bases from J; bases unmatched to any gene: 5. CDR3 loop: CASGMGQNYGYTF. The CDR3 DNA is TGTGCCAGCGGGATGGGACAGAACTATGGCTACACCTTC.

The genes are TRBV9 and TRBJ2-2; D possibly corresponds to TRBD1 (5 bases). The CDR3 consists of 13 residues. Germline values: CDR1 SGDLS, CDR2 YYNGEE. Trimming pared 8 bases from V and 5 bases from J, leaving 13 bases between. The CDR3 spells CARDSLTTGELFF. The DNA for the CDR3 is TGTGCCAGAGACAGTTTAACAACCGGGGAGCTGTTTTTT.

This clonotype was seen repeatedly, ten times or more. V gene TRBV12-3 or TRBV12-4 combines with J gene TRBJ2-5, with 13 bases lining up with TRBD2. The CDR3 has 16 residues. The V and J ends lost 6 bases and 2 bases, in that order; junction bases with no gene match: 6. Here the CDR3 reads CASSAGLAGVQETQYF. The CDR3 DNA is TGTGCCAGCAGCGCCGGACTAGCGGGAGTACAAGAGACCCAGTACTTC.

The table lists this clonotype with many counts. The chain is built from TRBV27 and TRBJ1-6; D gene unclear. With 5 bases removed from V and 7 bases from J, the gap between germline ends came to 15 bases. CDR3 length equals 15 residues. Looked up from germline, CDR1 is MNHEY and CDR2 is SMNVEV (reference sequence). The CDR3 coding sequence is TGTGCCAGCAGTCCTCTCCCCGGGTGGAATTCACCCCTCCACTTT. Translating gives CASSPLPGWNSPLHF.

This clonotype was detected ten times or more. The chain combines TRBV5-1 with TRBJ1-1; D gene ambiguous. V was cut by 2 bases and J by 5 bases, with 13 bases left in between. The CDR3 is 14 residues long. Germline CDR1 SGHRS, CDR2 YFSETQ. Here the CDR3 reads CASSFWGGETEAFF. For the CDR3, the DNA is TGCGCCAGCAGCTTTTGGGGAGGAGAAACTGAAGCTTTCTTT.

This clonotype came up many times. The gene calls are TRBV6-5 and TRBJ2-7; TRBD1 matches at 9 bases. Trimming cost V 2 bases and J 4 bases; bases outside gene matches: 3. The V gene's germline CDR1 is MNHEY and CDR2 SVGAGI. The CDR3 extends over 14 amino acids. The CDR3 coding sequence is TGTGCCAGCAGTTACGAGACAGGGGGATACGAGCAGTACTTC. Translation gives CASSYETGGYEQYF.

The sample holds many counts of this clonotype. The chain carries TRBV29-1 and TRBJ1-2, with D hard to call. Germline CDR1 and CDR2: SQVTM and ANQGSEA. This CDR3 comprises 10 residues. With 2 bases removed from V and 3 bases from J, the gap between germline ends came to 1 base. The CDR3 region has the DNA TGCAGCGTTGAATACTATGGCTACACCTTC. Translated: CSVEYYGYTF. Full variable domain (remainder filled in from reference TRBV29-1 and TRBJ1-2): SAVISQKPSRDICQRGTSLTIQCQVDSQVTMMFWYRQQPGQSLTLIATANQGSEATYESGFVIDKFPISRPNLTFSTLTVSNMSPEDSSIYLCSVEYYGYTFGSGTRLTVV.

This clonotype appeared once. A single base separates this from a much larger clone, so it may be a read error. The gene calls are TRBV28 and TRBJ2-7; D is possibly TRBD2 (5 bases). The V gene's germline CDR1 is MDHEN and CDR2 SYDVKM. The CDR3 is 13 residues long. V lost 8 bases and J lost 6, with 17 bases in between. CDR3 amino acids: CASSPRRVGEQYF. As DNA, the CDR3 is TGTGCCAGCTCCCCCCGGCGGGTCGGCGAGCAGTACTTC.

V usage is TRBV25-1 and J usage is TRBJ1-5, with TRBD1 identical over 8 bases. The CDR3 extends over 16 amino acids. Germline-derived CDR1 and CDR2 are MGHDK and SYGVNS. J lost 0 bases, V lost 6 bases, and 7 bases had no gene match. The CDR3 nucleotides are TGTGCCAGCAGCACCGGGACAGGCCCTAGCAATCAGCCCCAGCATTTT. Translating gives CASSTGTGPSNQPQHF.

The sample holds many counts of this clonotype. The J gene is TRBJ2-7, the V gene TRBV20-1; 8 bases map to TRBD2. V trimming: 6 bases; J trimming: 8 bases; junction bases outside the gene matches: 15. This CDR3 comprises 14 residues. The germline gives CDR1 DFQATT, CDR2 SNEGSKA (reference sequence). The CDR3 reads CSAREVSGVPQQYF. CDR3 DNA: TGCAGTGCCCGAGAGGTTAGCGGGGTACCACAGCAGTACTTC.